The present T cell receptor (beta chain) was sequenced within a study of blood T cells in healthy people across ages. Study outcomes and limitations: Estimated diversity that came from one million T cells was considered an underestimate.

Combining a sample-barcoded 5' primer with a J-beta primer mix, a second PCR ran for roughly 7 to 12 cycles. Each cDNA molecule carried a tag from a template-switch adaptor that contained 12 random nucleotides. Each CDR3 protein gets one entry after TCRdb re-called the 5' RACE reads with MiXCR. The sample lists about 1.7 million distinct CDR3 sequences, approximately 28% occurring once. The germline V and J ends were trimmed by 0 bases and 1 base, with 8 bases remaining between them. This CDR3 spans 15 amino acids. The V gene's germline CDR1 is MGHRA and CDR2 YSYEKL. Donors were systemically healthy Caucasian individuals from Russia aged about 6 to 95 years. In each sample, at least 7 million PBMCs were isolated. Notes on this clonotype: Its antigen is still unknown.

Material: blood. This TCR was sampled from a woman aged 30 to 39 in good health. The chain carries TRBV4-1 and TRBJ2-3; D possibly corresponds to TRBD1 (6 bases). The chain's CDR3 is CASSQETGRTDTQYF. CDR3 sequence (DNA): TGCGCCAGCAGCCAAGAGACAGGACGCACAGATACGCAGTATTTT.